A single sample is the source of the 22 T cell receptor beta chains below, sequenced in a study of T cell responses to AZD1222 COVID-19 vaccine. Profiling relied on immunoSEQ multiplex PCR, and the TCRdb table lists in-frame clones only, not all of them. Among 70,000 or so clones listed, roughly 87% were seen once. Sequencing used peripheral blood, obtained on day 0 of AZD1222 vaccination. These receptors were collected from an adult in good health.

The CDR3 loop is CASSQFSTSGATQYF. The CDR3 bases are TGCGCCAGCAGCCAGTTTTCGACTAGCGGGGCGACCCAGTACTTC. The chain employs TRBV4-1 and TRBJ2-5, with 11 bases that match TRBD2. The ends lost 3 bases at V and 7 bases at J; junction bases unmatched: 7. This CDR3 region has 15 residues. In germline, CDR1 is MGHRA, CDR2 YSYEKL.

The chain links TRBV12-3 or TRBV12-4 to TRBJ2-5; D unresolved. The CDR3 totals 13 residues. Trimming pared 5 bases from V and 7 bases from J, leaving 14 bases between. CDR3 DNA: TGTGCCAGCAGTGAGATCTCGGGCGGGACCCAGTACTTC. Its translation is CASSEISGGTQYF.

The gene calls are TRBV5-1 and TRBJ1-1, with 10 bases identical to TRBD1. The CDR3 has 14 amino acids. V lost 4 bases to trimming and J lost 8 bases; unmatched junction nucleotides: 8. Germline lookup yields CDR1 SGHRS and CDR2 YFSETQ. CDR3 sequence reads: CASSPTGTGEEAFF. The CDR3 DNA reads TGCGCCAGCAGCCCCACCGGGACAGGGGAAGAAGCTTTCTTT.

V and J are TRBV12-3 or TRBV12-4 and TRBJ2-7, with unresolved D. CDR3 length: 12 residues. The V end was cut by 0 bases, the J end by 3 bases, with 3 bases between. The CDR3: CASSLAHYEQYF. The DNA of the CDR3 is TGTGCCAGCAGTTTAGCCCACTACGAGCAGTACTTC.

This chain joins TRBV5-8 and TRBJ2-7; D gene unclear. V lost 5 bases to trimming and J lost 7 bases, with 7 bases between them. CDR3 size: 10 residues. CDR1 is SGHTS, CDR2 YDEGEE, per germline. CDR3 protein: CASRRFEQYF. The CDR3, as DNA: TGTGCCAGCAGGCGTTTTGAGCAGTACTTC.

This chain links TRBV4-1 with TRBJ1-6; D is undetermined. The CDR3 totals 13 residues. V lost 4 bases to trimming and J lost 7 bases, with 8 bases between them. Germline V gives CDR1 MGHRA, CDR2 YSYEKL. In nucleotides, the CDR3 is TGCGCCAGCAGCCGAGACCCAAATTCACCCCTCCACTTT. This sequence encodes CASSRDPNSPLHF.

Written as DNA, the CDR3 is TGTGCCAGCAGCTACCGGGACGTCGAAGCTTTCTTT. It encodes CASSYRDVEAFF. The V call is TRBV3-1 (or the pseudogene TRBV3-2), the J call TRBJ1-1, with D perhaps matching TRBD1 (5 bases). Germline V gene data show CDR1 as LGHDT and CDR2 as YNNKEL (reference sequence). The CDR3 runs to 12 residues. Trimming removed 5 bases at V and 8 bases at J, with 12 bases between.

The rearrangement links TRBV12-3 or TRBV12-4 to TRBJ1-5; 7 nucleotides align to TRBD1. V trimming: 5 bases; J trimming: 2 bases; junction bases outside the gene matches: 0. This CDR3 contains 13 residues. The CDR3 loop is CASSTGGNQPQHF. The DNA for the CDR3 is TGTGCCAGCAGTACAGGGGGCAATCAGCCCCAGCATTTT.

This clone came up once. This sequence joins TRBV18 and TRBJ2-2, with D maybe TRBD1 (6 bases). Trimming shortened V by 6 bases and J by 0 bases, and 17 bases separated the two germline ends. The CDR3 sequence is 17 residues long. Germline V gene lookup returns CDR1 KGHSH and CDR2 LQKENI. CDR3 protein: CASSPNTGSANTGELFF. DNA for the CDR3: TGTGCCAGCTCGCCGAATACAGGGTCGGCGAACACCGGGGAGCTGTTTTTT.

The rearrangement uses TRBV27 and TRBJ1-6; D uncertain. The CDR3 extends over 16 amino acids. Germline V gives CDR1 MNHEY, CDR2 SMNVEV (reference sequence). The V gene lost 5 bases and the J gene lost 5 bases, with 16 bases spanning the gap. CDR3 DNA sequence: TGTGCCAGCAGTAACTGGGCCTGGAGGGATAATTCACCCCTCCACTTT. Its protein product is CASSNWAWRDNSPLHF.

The gene calls are TRBV5-6 and TRBJ2-6; 7 bases align to TRBD1. J was trimmed by 0 bases and V by 5 bases; bases with no gene match: 2. The germline V gene encodes CDR1 SGHDT and CDR2 YYEEEE. The CDR3 runs to 15 residues. The CDR3 DNA is TGTGCCAGCAGGGGGGACAGCTCTGGGGCCAACGTCCTGACTTTC. This gives the protein CASRGDSSGANVLTF.

The J gene is TRBJ1-1, the V gene TRBV30, with D unclear. Trimming pared 4 bases from V and 2 bases from J, leaving 11 bases between. The CDR3 has 13 amino acids. Germline values: CDR1 GTSNPN, CDR2 SVGIG (reference sequence). For the CDR3, the DNA is TGTGCCTGGATTCAACGGAGAAACACTGAAGCTTTCTTT. Protein: CAWIQRRNTEAFF.

This clone was seen only a few times. V gene TRBV30 combines with J gene TRBJ1-1, with 7 bases matching TRBD1. Germline V lookup: CDR1 GTSNPN, CDR2 SVGIG (reference sequence). This CDR3 spans 12 amino acids. Trimming took 4 bases from V and 4 from J; bases not matched to a gene: 3. The CDR3 DNA is TGTGCCTGGAACCCAGGGGGCACTGAAGCTTTCTTT. Amino acids: CAWNPGGTEAFF.

The V call is TRBV18, the J call TRBJ1-5, with no clear D. Germline CDR1 and CDR2: KGHSH and LQKENI. V dropped 3 bases and J dropped 7 bases, with 16 bases sitting between them. This CDR3 spans 15 amino acids. The CDR3 sequence is CASSPDYGVEQPQHF. DNA for the CDR3: TGTGCCAGCTCACCCGATTATGGGGTCGAGCAGCCCCAGCATTTT.

As concerns this clone: The junction departs from the called germline gene at one end, perhaps through a read error. The rearrangement uses TRBV7-9 and TRBJ1-5, with no clear D. CDR3 length equals 12 residues. CDR1 and CDR2 (germline): SEHNR, FQNEAQ (reference sequence). DNA of the CDR3: TGTGCCAGCAGCCTAGCGAATCAGCCCCAGCATTTT. Translation: CASSLANQPQHF.

The chain uses TRBV4-2 and TRBJ1-1, with TRBD1 identical over 9 bases. The V and J ends lost 3 bases and 1 base, in that order; junction bases with no gene match: 3. This CDR3 has 15 amino acids. From germline, CDR1 is LGHNA and CDR2 YNFKEQ. CDR3: CASSQGQGSNTEAFF. CDR3 in DNA: TGTGCCAGCAGCCAGGGACAGGGATCGAACACTGAAGCTTTCTTT.

The rearrangement joins TRBV28 to TRBJ1-2; the D is unclear. Germline values: CDR1 MDHEN, CDR2 SYDVKM. V gave up 3 bases and J gave up 8 bases, with 13 bases separating them. There are 13 residues in the CDR3. CDR3 sequence reads: CASSFQEGDGYTF. In DNA form, the CDR3 reads TGTGCCAGCAGTTTCCAGGAGGGCGACGGCTACACCTTC.

The chain carries TRBV11-2 and TRBJ2-7; D gene uncertain. This CDR3 has 14 residues. The germline V gene encodes CDR1 SGHAT and CDR2 FQNNGV. V was shortened by 0 bases and J by 1 base, with 7 bases between the two germline ends. CDR3 loop: CASSLDWISYEQYF. Here the CDR3 DNA reads TGTGCCAGCAGCTTAGACTGGATTTCCTACGAGCAGTACTTC.

The V gene is TRBV7-2, the J gene TRBJ2-5, with a tentative D call TRBD1 (5 bases). Looked up from germline, CDR1 is SGHTA and CDR2 is FQGNSA. The V end lost 4 bases, the J end lost 3 bases, and 9 bases lay between the germline ends. The CDR3 consists of 13 residues. In DNA form, the CDR3 reads TGTGCCAGCAGCTCCACCAGGGAAGAGACCCAGTACTTC. It translates to CASSSTREETQYF.

CDR3 region: CASSMWDSPYEQYF. CDR3 nucleotides: TGTGCCAGTAGTATGTGGGACAGCCCATACGAGCAGTACTTC. The chain joins TRBV19 to TRBJ2-7; 7 nucleotides match TRBD1. Germline trimming cut 3 bases from V and 4 bases from J; bases unmatched to any gene: 6. The CDR3 is 14 amino acids. Germline assignment: CDR1 LNHDA and CDR2 SQIVND (reference sequence).

The chain joins TRBV7-3 to TRBJ2-2; 12 positions match TRBD2. Unmatched junction bases numbered 6, after V lost 3 bases and J lost 7 bases. The CDR3 is 16 amino acids. Germline CDR1 reads SGHTA; CDR2 reads FQGTGA. Here the CDR3 reads CASSFTSGGTHGELFF. The CDR3 DNA follows: TGTGCCAGCAGCTTTACTAGCGGGGGGACCCACGGGGAGCTGTTTTTT.

The genes are TRBV7-8 and TRBJ1-3, with a possible D match to TRBD1 (5 bases). The V gene's germline CDR1 is SGHVS and CDR2 FQNEAQ. Trimming took 5 bases from V and 4 from J, leaving 12 bases between them. The CDR3 covers 14 residues. As DNA, the CDR3 is TGTGCCAGCAGCCTGAGGGGAGGCGGAAACACCATATATTTT. Translation gives CASSLRGGGNTIYF.